This is a list of T cell receptor beta chains from one sample in a study of blood T cell repertoires in COVID-19. The assay was immunoSEQ multiplex PCR, and TCRdb's table has in-frame clones only and misses some. The table includes roughly 100,000 clones, just over 85% detected once. Source material: peripheral blood. The receptor source for this set is a human donor in a cohort sampled during active COVID-19. Each CDR3 is given with its conserved first and last residue.

J | V | length | CDR3
TRBJ1-2 | TRBV6-2/TRBV6-3 | 15 | CASSPGTGGSYGYTF
TRBJ2-2 | TRBV18 | 15 | CASSQGQGGAGELFF
TRBJ2-7 | TRBV6-5 | 15 | CASSLTGISSYEQYF
TRBJ2-3 | TRBV6-2/TRBV6-3 | 18 | CASSYGLAGVQRADTQYF
TRBJ2-3 | TRBV5-1 | 14 | CASSHSGPADTQYF
TRBJ2-2 | TRBV6-5 | 14 | CASRDRVGTGELFF
TRBJ1-2 | TRBV6-1 | 14 | CASSEGWQEGGYTF
TRBJ2-7 | TRBV11-3 | 15 | CASSFAGGSSYEQYF
TRBJ1-1 | TRBV7-9 | 15 | CASSLGRVGNTEAFF
TRBJ1-5 | TRBV23-1 | 11 | CASILPGPQHF
TRBJ1-1 | TRBV2 | 13 | CATAGQGVSKAFF
TRBJ2-7 | TRBV5-4 | 15 | CASSLDRLAAGEQYF
TRBJ1-5 | TRBV5-6 | 14 | CASSLEQYNQPQHF
TRBJ2-7 | TRBV6-5 | 14 | CASSHRDTTYEQYF
TRBJ1-2 | TRBV12-3/TRBV12-4 | 13 | CASSLGQFGGYTF
TRBJ2-5 | TRBV9 | 18 | CASSVVPSTSGVQETQYF
TRBJ2-7 | TRBV6-5 | 15 | CASSYMLEGSYEQYF
TRBJ2-7 | TRBV4-1 | 16 | CASSPLVGGRGYEQYF
TRBJ1-6 | TRBV6-1 | 15 | CASSESRGLDSPLHF
TRBJ2-3 | TRBV7-2 | 14 | CASSLAGGGDTQYF
TRBJ1-5 | TRBV6-5 | 13 | CASRARRDQPQHF
TRBJ2-1 | TRBV11-2 | 16 | CASSSYGTGSYNEQFF
TRBJ2-7 | TRBV9 | 14 | CASSTLAGASEQYF